Following are 16 T cell receptor beta chains from one sample sequenced in a study of response to subunit inactivated influenza vaccine listed by TCRdb under 2018. Library method: RT-PCR. For sequencing, an Illumina HiSeq 2500 was employed. In TCRdb, the public reads were trimmed at Q25 with fastp and aligned with MiXCR, with productive beta chains retained. Merged by CDR3 protein, the rows form single entries marked with the most common genes and DNA. The sample table records 400,000 to 650,000 distinct CDR3 sequences; approximately 7.8% of these occur just once. The ten largest clones add up to roughly 14% of the sample. Here the sequenced sample was PBMCs from blood, taken around 25 months after vaccination. These receptors came from a man between 50 and 69 years old who received an inactivated influenza vaccine. Donor details come from another sample of the same person, matched by shared clones.

The rearrangement joins TRBV28 to TRBJ1-2, with D possibly being TRBD1 (6 bases). CDR3 length equals 12 residues. The germline gives CDR1 MDHEN, CDR2 SYDVKM. V gave up 6 bases and J gave up 7 bases, with 12 bases separating them. CDR3 loop: CASRTQGGGYTF. The CDR3 DNA reads TGTGCCAGCAGGACGCAAGGGGGTGGCTACACCTTC.

The table lists this clonotype with many counts. The chain combines TRBV12-3 or TRBV12-4 with TRBJ2-7; D gene unclear. This CDR3 comprises 14 residues. Trimming took 3 bases from V and 0 from J, leaving 9 bases between them. This CDR3 is CASSFQRRSYEQYF. CDR3 in DNA: TGTGCCAGCAGTTTTCAGCGCCGCTCCTACGAGCAGTACTTC.

This clonotype has just a few counts. The chain is built from TRBV30 and TRBJ1-1; D remains ambiguous. The CDR3 length is 12 residues. V gave up 2 bases and J gave up 7 bases, with 11 bases separating them. Germline CDR1 is GTSNPN and CDR2 is SVGIG (reference sequence). The CDR3 DNA sequence: TGTGCCTGGAGTAGGGAATCGAGTGAAGCTTTCTTT. This encodes CAWSRESSEAFF.

Ten or more counts support this clonotype. The chain links TRBV15 to TRBJ1-5; tentatively, D is TRBD1 (6 bases). CDR3 length: 15 amino acids. V shed 3 bases and J shed 1 base, with 10 bases lying between them. Germline CDR1 is LNHNV and CDR2 is YYDKDF (reference sequence). The CDR3 loop is CATSRDGQSNQPQHF. The CDR3, as DNA: TGTGCCACCAGCAGGGATGGACAGAGCAATCAGCCCCAGCATTTT.

Many counts were recorded for this clonotype. This sequence joins TRBV12-3 or TRBV12-4 and TRBJ1-1; tentatively, D is TRBD1 (6 bases). CDR3 size: 13 residues. V dropped 1 base and J dropped 11 bases, with 14 bases sitting between them. The CDR3 DNA sequence: TGTGCCAGCAGTTTAGGGGACAACGGGGTGGCTTTCTTT. Amino acids: CASSLGDNGVAFF.

The V and J genes are TRBV9 and TRBJ2-7, with D possibly TRBD1 on 5 matching bases. The CDR3 length is 16 residues. Germline V CDR1 and CDR2: SGDLS, YYNGEE. The V gene lost 0 bases and the J gene lost 2 bases, with 15 bases spanning the gap. In DNA, the CDR3 is TGTGCCAGCAGCGTAGAGCAGGGTATGGGTACCTACGAGCAGTACTTC. It is translated as CASSVEQGMGTYEQYF.

This clonotype was counted a few times. This chain connects TRBV28 to TRBJ2-7; 11 bases are a match to TRBD2. CDR3 length: 16 amino acids. Germline values: CDR1 MDHEN, CDR2 SYDVKM. The V gene end was trimmed by 2 bases and the J gene end by 7 bases; junction bases not matched to a gene: 10. The CDR3 bases are TGTGCCAGCAGTTTAATCAAACTAGCGGGAGCTGGAGAGCAGTACTTC. It yields the protein CASSLIKLAGAGEQYF.

This clonotype was seen more than once but under ten times. The genes are TRBV7-2 and TRBJ1-2; TRBD1 aligns across 10 bases. Germline trimming cut 5 bases from V and 1 base from J; bases unmatched to any gene: 4. CDR3 length: 15 amino acids. Per the germline V gene, CDR1 is SGHTA and CDR2 is FQGNSA. The CDR3 loop is CASSQGTGVNYGYTF. The CDR3 DNA follows: TGTGCCAGCAGCCAAGGGACAGGGGTTAACTATGGCTACACCTTC. Full variable domain (rest looked up from reference TRBV7-2 and TRBJ1-2): GAGVSQSPSNKVTEKGKDVELRCDPISGHTALYWYRQSLGQGLEFLIYFQGNSAPDKSGLPSDRFSAERTGGSVSTLTIQRTQQEDSAVYLCASSQGTGVNYGYTFGSGTRLTVV.

The V and J genes are TRBV18 and TRBJ2-4; 7 bases map to TRBD1. Germline V lookup: CDR1 KGHSH, CDR2 LQKENI. V trimming: 3 bases; J trimming: 6 bases; junction bases outside the gene matches: 5. This CDR3 has 14 amino acids. Here the CDR3 reads CASSPVTGRNIQYF. The CDR3 DNA reads TGTGCCAGCTCACCTGTGACAGGGCGAAACATTCAGTACTTC.

At least ten counts were recorded for this clonotype. The rearrangement links TRBV19 to TRBJ2-1; D is perhaps TRBD1 (6 bases). The CDR3 runs 15 residues. V lost 2 bases and J lost 0, with 8 bases in between. CDR1 and CDR2 from the germline V gene are LNHDA and SQIVND (reference sequence). The CDR3 loop is CASSIRDISYNEQFF. CDR3 sequence (DNA): TGTGCCAGTAGTATACGGGACATCTCCTACAATGAGCAGTTCTTC.

V gene TRBV6-2 or TRBV6-3 combines with J gene TRBJ2-4; 8 nucleotides agree with TRBD1. The CDR3 loop spans 14 amino acids. V was clipped by 4 bases and J by 5 bases; unmatched bases: 4. CDR1 MNHEY and CDR2 SVGEGT come from the germline V gene. CDR3 DNA sequence: TGTGCCAGCAGTTCCAGGGGGCTGGAAAACATTCAGTACTTC. It translates to CASSSRGLENIQYF.

The V and J genes are TRBV28 and TRBJ2-7; a possible D gene is TRBD2 (6 bases). CDR3 length: 16 amino acids. Germline lookup yields CDR1 MDHEN and CDR2 SYDVKM. V dropped 5 bases and J dropped 2 bases, with 19 bases sitting between them. As DNA, the CDR3 is TGTGCCAGCAGTCAAACTCTCCTAGCGCATACCTACGAGCAGTACTTC. It is translated as CASSQTLLAHTYEQYF.

This clonotype was counted ten times or more. The CDR3 here is CASSSLLTGVTDTQYF. CDR3 nucleotides: TGTGCCAGCAGTTCCCTGCTGACAGGTGTAACAGATACGCAGTATTTT. This chain connects TRBV7-9 to TRBJ2-3; a weak D match, TRBD1 (6 bases). V lost 6 bases and J lost 3, with 19 bases in between. From germline, CDR1 is SEHNR and CDR2 FQNEAQ (reference sequence). The CDR3 sequence is 16 residues long.

This clonotype was counted between two and nine times. The rearrangement links TRBV4-1 to TRBJ1-1; 7 bases fit TRBD1. Germline values: CDR1 MGHRA, CDR2 YSYEKL. This CDR3 has 15 residues. Losses at the gene ends were 3 bases for V and 1 base for J; bases not matched to a gene: 5. CDR3 bases: TGCGCCAGCAGCCATACGGGGACAGCGAACACTGAAGCTTTCTTT. Translation gives CASSHTGTANTEAFF.

This clonotype was observed many times. The chain carries TRBV29-1 and TRBJ2-1; 7 positions match TRBD2. V lost 6 bases and J lost 3; bases outside the gene matches: 17. CDR1 and CDR2 from the germline V gene are SQVTM and ANQGSEA. This CDR3 comprises 17 residues. The CDR3 DNA is TGCAGCGTCCTCCCCCTCGGCGGGAGCGTGGGCTACAATGAGCAGTTCTTC. Residues: CSVLPLGGSVGYNEQFF.

This clonotype was recorded a few times. This chain joins TRBV7-6 and TRBJ2-1, with D perhaps assigned TRBD1 or TRBD2 (5 bases each). Germline lookup yields CDR1 SGHVS and CDR2 FNYEAQ. V lost 1 base and J lost 4, with 11 bases in between. The CDR3 is 15 residues long. The CDR3 DNA reads as TGTGCCAGCAGCTTAGAGGGACGAGTTTACAATGAGCAGTTCTTC. Amino acid sequence: CASSLEGRVYNEQFF.